This T cell receptor (beta chain) is drawn from a study of blood T cell repertoires in COVID-19. Study-wide context: Samples of COVID-19 (acute and convalescent) were obtained from the United States, Italy and Spain.

TCRdb's copy holds only in-frame clones and misses some; the assay was immunoSEQ multiplex PCR. Of about 160,000 clones in the sample, approximately 80% were seen once. The origin of this receptor is a man in his 70s with acute or convalescent COVID-19. Material: peripheral blood.

The CDR3 DNA reads as TGTGCCAGCAGATCCGACAGGGAGCCTGAAGCTTTCTTT. It translates to CASRSDREPEAFF. The J gene is TRBJ1-1, the V gene TRBV6-6; 7 nucleotides align to TRBD1. The CDR3 is 13 amino acids. Germline V gives CDR1 MNHNY, CDR2 SVGAGI (reference sequence). The J segment lost 6 bases and the V segment lost 6 bases, leaving 7 bases of the junction unmatched.